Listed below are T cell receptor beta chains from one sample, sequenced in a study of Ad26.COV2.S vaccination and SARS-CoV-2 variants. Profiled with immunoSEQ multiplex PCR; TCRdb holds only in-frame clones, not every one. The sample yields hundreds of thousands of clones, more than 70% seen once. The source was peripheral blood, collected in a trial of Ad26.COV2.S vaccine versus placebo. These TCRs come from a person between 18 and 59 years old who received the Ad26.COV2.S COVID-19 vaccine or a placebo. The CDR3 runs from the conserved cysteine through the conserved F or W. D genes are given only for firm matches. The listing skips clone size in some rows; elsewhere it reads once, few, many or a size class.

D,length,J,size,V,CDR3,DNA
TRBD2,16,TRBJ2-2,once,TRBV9,CASSRSGGTNTGELFF,TGTGCCAGCAGCCGTAGCGGGGGGACGAACACCGGGGAGCTGTTTTTT
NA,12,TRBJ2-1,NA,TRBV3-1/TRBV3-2,CASSDRYNEQFF,TGTGCCAGCAGTGACAGATACAATGAGCAGTTCTTC
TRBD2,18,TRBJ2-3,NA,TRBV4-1,CASSRTSGPLRGTDTQYF,TGCGCCAGCAGCCGAACTAGCGGGCCTCTGAGAGGCACAGATACGCAGTATTTT
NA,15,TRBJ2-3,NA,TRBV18,CASSLWSGRTDTQYF,TGTGCCAGCTCACTCTGGAGCGGACGCACAGATACGCAGTATTTT
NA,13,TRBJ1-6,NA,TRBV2,CASESGGNSPLHF,TGTGCCAGCGAGTCCGGGGGAAATTCACCCCTCCACTTT
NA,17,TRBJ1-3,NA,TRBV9,CASSVVGSSSPGNTIYF,TGTGCCAGCAGCGTAGTTGGATCGTCATCCCCTGGAAACACCATATATTTT
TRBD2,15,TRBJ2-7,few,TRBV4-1,CASSPGTSGGREQYF,TGCGCCAGCAGCCCTGGGACTAGCGGGGGGAGGGAGCAGTACTTC
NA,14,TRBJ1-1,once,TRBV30,CAWRQWTLNTEAFF,TGTGCCTGGAGGCAGTGGACACTGAACACTGAAGCTTTCTTT
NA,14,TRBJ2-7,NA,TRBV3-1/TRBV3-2,CASSQVSGSYEQYF,TGTGCCAGCAGCCAAGTCTCCGGCTCCTACGAGCAGTACTTC
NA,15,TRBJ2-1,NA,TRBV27,CASSLLESSYNEQFF,TGTGCCAGCAGTCTCCTTGAGAGCTCCTACAATGAGCAGTTCTTC
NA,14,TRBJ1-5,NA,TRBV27,CASSLGGANQPQHF,TGTGCCAGCAGTTTAGGCGGAGCTAATCAGCCCCAGCATTTT
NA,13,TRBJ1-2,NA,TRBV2,CASRPDTNYGYTF,TGTGCCAGCAGACCGGACACCAACTATGGCTACACCTTC
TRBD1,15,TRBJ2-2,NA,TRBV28,CVSSYRTGDTGELFF,TGTGTCAGCAGTTATAGGACAGGGGACACCGGGGAGCTGTTTTTT
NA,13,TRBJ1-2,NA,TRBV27,CASSKAGDYGYTF,TGTGCCAGCAGTAAGGCAGGGGACTATGGCTACACCTTC
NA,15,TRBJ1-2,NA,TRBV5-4,CASSGRTESGYGYTF,TGTGCCAGCAGCGGGAGGACCGAAAGCGGCTATGGCTACACCTTC
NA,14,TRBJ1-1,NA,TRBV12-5,CASGLGGGYTEAFF,TGTGCTAGTGGTTTGGGGGGAGGGTACACTGAAGCTTTCTTT
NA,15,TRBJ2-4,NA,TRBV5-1,CASSLDVGAKNIQYF,TGCGCCAGCAGCTTGGATGTGGGAGCCAAAAACATTCAGTACTTC
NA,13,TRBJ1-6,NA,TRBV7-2,CASSLVVGSPLHF,TGTGCCAGCAGCTTAGTTGTGGGGTCACCCCTCCACTTT
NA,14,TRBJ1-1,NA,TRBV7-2,CASSLGSGGTEAFF,TGTGCCAGCAGCTTAGGCTCTGGGGGCACTGAAGCTTTCTTT
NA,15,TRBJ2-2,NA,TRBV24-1,CATSDPPSITGELFF,TGTGCCACCAGTGATCCCCCGTCAATCACCGGGGAGCTGTTTTTT
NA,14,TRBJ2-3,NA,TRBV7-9,CASSRRLDTDTQYF,TGTGCCAGCAGCCGTCGACTAGACACAGATACGCAGTATTTT
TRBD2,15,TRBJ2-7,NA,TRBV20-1,CSASRSAGGVYEQYF,TGCAGTGCTAGTAGGTCCGCGGGAGGGGTCTACGAGCAGTACTTC
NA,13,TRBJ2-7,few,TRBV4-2,CASSQGKSYEQYF,TGTGCCAGCAGCCAGGGGAAGTCCTACGAGCAGTACTTC
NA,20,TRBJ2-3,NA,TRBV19,CASSIGTGTGRTSGRDTQYF,TGTGCCAGTAGTATAGGGACCGGGACAGGGAGGACTAGCGGCCGGGATACGCAGTATTTT
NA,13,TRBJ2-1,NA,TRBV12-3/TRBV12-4,CASSLSRDHEQFF,TGTGCCAGCAGTCTGTCCAGGGACCATGAGCAGTTCTTC
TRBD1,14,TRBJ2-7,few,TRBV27,CASSLGQVGYEQYF,TGTGCCAGCAGTTTGGGACAGGTGGGCTACGAGCAGTACTTC
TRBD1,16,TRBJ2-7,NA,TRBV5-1,CASSWITGALSYEQYF,TGCGCCAGCAGCTGGATTACAGGGGCCCTCTCCTACGAGCAGTACTTC
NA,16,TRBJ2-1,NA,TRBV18,CASSPTGTSSYNEQFF,TGTGCCAGCTCACCAACAGGGACAAGCTCCTACAATGAGCAGTTCTTC
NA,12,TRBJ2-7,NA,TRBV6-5,CASKAGPYEQYF,TGTGCCAGCAAGGCGGGCCCCTACGAGCAGTACTTC
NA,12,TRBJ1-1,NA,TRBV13,CASSFIGTEAFF,TGTGCCAGCAGCTTCATCGGCACTGAAGCTTTCTTT
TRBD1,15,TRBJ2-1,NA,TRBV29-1,CSVEDGQVHYNEQFF,TGCAGCGTTGAAGATGGACAGGTCCATTACAATGAGCAGTTCTTC
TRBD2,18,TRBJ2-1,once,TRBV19,CASSTLAGRDTGYNEQFF,TGTGCCAGTAGTACGCTAGCGGGAAGAGACACTGGATACAATGAGCAGTTCTTC
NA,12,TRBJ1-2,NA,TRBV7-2,CASSPRTRGYTF,TGTGCCAGCAGCCCACGGACGAGAGGCTACACCTTC
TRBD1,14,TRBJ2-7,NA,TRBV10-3,CAIRPGQETYEQYF,TGTGCCATCAGGCCGGGACAGGAAACCTACGAGCAGTACTTC
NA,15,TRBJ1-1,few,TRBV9,CASSALPTGNTEAFF,TGTGCCAGCAGCGCGCTCCCGACAGGGAACACTGAAGCTTTCTTT